The next 28 T cell receptor beta chains were all read from a single sample in a study of blood T cell repertoires in COVID-19. Clones were sequenced by immunoSEQ multiplex PCR, and TCRdb holds only the in-frame ones, with some missing. Of 180,000 or so clones in the sample, almost 85% are singletons; the top ten hold 6.9%. The sequencing input was peripheral blood. Every receptor here comes from a human donor with acute or convalescent COVID-19. The donor label of this sample is uncertain.

The chain couples TRBV5-1 to TRBJ2-7; 8 bases line up with TRBD2. CDR1 is SGHRS, CDR2 YFSETQ, per germline. V lost 6 bases, J lost 7 bases, and 15 bases stayed unmatched. The CDR3 runs to 15 residues. In DNA, the CDR3 is TGCGCCAGCAAACTAGCGGCCATTCTGACGGGGGAGCAGTACTTC. As protein: CASKLAAILTGEQYF.

The chain employs TRBV11-2 and TRBJ1-1; D remains ambiguous. V lost 0 bases, J lost 1 base, and 6 bases lay in between. The germline V gene encodes CDR1 SGHAT and CDR2 FQNNGV. This CDR3 has 14 residues. CDR3 in amino acids: CASSLEAGNTEAFF. In DNA, the CDR3 is TGTGCCAGCAGCTTAGAGGCAGGGAACACTGAAGCTTTCTTT.

The genes are TRBV28 and TRBJ1-1, with 8 bases matching TRBD1. CDR3 length: 13 amino acids. Germline CDR1 and CDR2: MDHEN and SYDVKM. The CDR3 DNA follows: TGTGCTTCCTCAGGGGGCCAAGGGCCAGAAGCTTTCTTT. Protein: CASSGGQGPEAFF.

This clone has a single count. In DNA, the CDR3 is TGTGCCAGCAGCTCAACGGGACACACGAACACCGGGGAGCTGTTTTTT. Translated, it gives CASSSTGHTNTGELFF. This chain links TRBV27 with TRBJ2-2; D perhaps matches TRBD1 (6 bases). V was clipped by 6 bases and J by 0 bases, with 14 bases between them. CDR3 length: 16 amino acids. Germline CDR1 and CDR2: MNHEY and SMNVEV (reference sequence).

The chain is built from TRBV6-5 and TRBJ1-6; possibly TRBD1 for D (6 bases). Trimming took off 6 bases at V and 7 bases at J, with 16 bases between the two ends. Per the germline V gene, CDR1 is MNHEY and CDR2 is SVGAGI. This CDR3 has 15 residues. As DNA, the CDR3 is TGTGCCAGCAGGGGAGGGCAGGGGTCAAATTCACCCCTCCACTTT. Protein: CASRGGQGSNSPLHF.

The chain couples TRBV27 to TRBJ2-1; TRBD2 agrees at 12 bases. The germline V gene has CDR1 MNHEY and CDR2 SMNVEV (reference sequence). V lost 3 bases and J lost 8; bases outside the gene matches: 17. The CDR3 is 19 residues long. In nucleotides, the CDR3 is TGTGCCAGCAGTTTGTACGGGACAGAGCGGACTAGCGGGATCTATGAGCAGTTCTTC. It encodes CASSLYGTERTSGIYEQFF.

This clone was found once. This sequence joins TRBV23-1 and TRBJ1-5; 7 bases fit TRBD1. TRBV23-1 qualifies as an ORF whose function is uncertain. The CDR3 extends over 17 amino acids. Losses at the gene ends were 3 bases for V and 3 bases for J; bases not matched to a gene: 11. Written as DNA, the CDR3 is TGCGCCAGCAGTCATCCTACAGGGGAAGTGCACAATCAGCCCCAGCATTTT. Protein sequence: CASSHPTGEVHNQPQHF.

The V call is TRBV7-2, the J call TRBJ1-4, with D maybe TRBD1 (6 bases). Germline assignment: CDR1 SGHTA and CDR2 FQGNSA. This CDR3 is 15 amino acids long. V was shortened by 3 bases and J by 4 bases, with 12 bases between the two germline ends. The CDR3 sequence: CASSFGGRLNEKLFF. CDR3 bases: TGTGCCAGCAGCTTTGGGGGCCGACTTAATGAAAAACTGTTTTTT.

This CDR3 reads CASSFSNSPLHF. Written as DNA, the CDR3 is TGTGCCAGCAGTTTCAGTAATTCACCCCTCCACTTT. The chain recombines TRBV12-3 or TRBV12-4 with TRBJ1-6; D unresolved. The CDR3 loop spans 12 amino acids. V was pared by 3 bases and J by 6 bases, with 3 bases between.

The V call is TRBV5-1, the J call TRBJ2-3; 8 bases agree with TRBD2. Losses at the gene ends were 0 bases for V and 3 bases for J; bases not matched to a gene: 24. CDR1 is SGHRS, CDR2 YFSETQ, per germline. CDR3 length: 22 residues. The CDR3 region has the DNA TGCGCCAGCAGCTTGGCCCCCCGGCAGGGTGGGGGAGCGGGAGTCCGTACAGATACGCAGTATTTT. This sequence encodes CASSLAPRQGGGAGVRTDTQYF.

The chain combines TRBV29-1 with TRBJ1-1; TRBD1 matches 7 bases. From germline, CDR1 is SQVTM and CDR2 ANQGSEA. V lost 6 bases, J lost 3 bases, and 4 bases stayed unmatched. This CDR3 comprises 12 residues. In DNA form, the CDR3 reads TGCAGCGTCGACAGGGCCGACACTGAAGCTTTCTTT. Translating gives CSVDRADTEAFF.

This chain links TRBV20-1 with TRBJ2-5; TRBD2 aligns across 7 bases. Germline loops: CDR1 DFQATT, CDR2 SNEGSKA (reference sequence). This CDR3 spans 11 amino acids. V trimming: 6 bases; J trimming: 4 bases; junction bases outside the gene matches: 2. CDR3 residues: CSAKRGETQYF. DNA for the CDR3: TGCAGTGCGAAGCGGGGAGAGACCCAGTACTTC.

The chain joins TRBV19 to TRBJ1-4, with D perhaps TRBD1 (5 bases). The CDR3 has 16 amino acids. Trimming removed 7 bases at V and 4 bases at J, with 19 bases between. Germline-derived CDR1 and CDR2 are LNHDA and SQIVND (reference sequence). CDR3 sequence (DNA): TGTGCCAGTACCAAGGGGAGGTCCTCGTATAATGAAAAACTGTTTTTT. Translated: CASTKGRSSYNEKLFF.

V is TRBV21-1 and J is TRBJ1-2. TRBV21-1 counts as a pseudogene. The CDR3 is 15 amino acids. CDR3 sequence: CASSKGGELSYGYTF. The CDR3 bases are TGTGCCAGCAGCAAAGGTGGAGAGCTTAGCTATGGCTACACCTTC.

The CDR3 DNA is TGTGCCAGTTCACGCTTCACAAATGGCTACACCTTC. Amino acids: CASSRFTNGYTF. V and J are TRBV28 and TRBJ1-2; D is unclear. Germline loops: CDR1 MDHEN, CDR2 SYDVKM. V was shortened by 9 bases and J by 6 bases, with 14 bases between the two germline ends. There are 12 residues in the CDR3.

The V gene is TRBV27, the J gene TRBJ2-5; 10 bases line up with TRBD1. Looked up from germline, CDR1 is MNHEY and CDR2 is SMNVEV (reference sequence). Germline trimming cut 5 bases from V and 3 bases from J; bases unmatched to any gene: 9. There are 16 residues in the CDR3. In DNA form, the CDR3 reads TGTGCCAGCAGTCCCTACGGGACAGGGGCCGAAGAGACCCAGTACTTC. This translates into CASSPYGTGAEETQYF.

This rearrangement joins TRBV10-3 to TRBJ1-2; 9 bases are shared with TRBD1. This CDR3 has 14 amino acids. The germline V gene encodes CDR1 ENHRY and CDR2 SYGVKD. V shed 6 bases, J shed 3 bases, and the junction held 5 bases outside the gene matches. Written as DNA, the CDR3 is TGTGCCATCAGGATACAGGGGGCAGACTATGGCTACACCTTC. This encodes CAIRIQGADYGYTF.

The chain has TRBV5-1 and TRBJ1-4; maybe TRBD1 (5 bases). V was pared by 7 bases and J by 8 bases, with 15 bases between. This CDR3 region has 13 residues. In germline, CDR1 is SGHRS, CDR2 YFSETQ. The CDR3 DNA sequence: TGCGCCAGCGGGGGGTCCCTTGACGAAAAACTGTTTTTT. Its translation: CASGGSLDEKLFF.

The rearrangement links TRBV6-6 to TRBJ1-1; D gene ambiguous. The CDR3 covers 15 residues. V lost 6 bases and J lost 4, with 18 bases in between. Germline V CDR1 and CDR2: MNHNY, SVGAGI (reference sequence). CDR3 DNA sequence: TGTGCCAGCAGCCCTTTCTTGGGAGGGTCCACTGAAGCTTTCTTT. This codes for CASSPFLGGSTEAFF.

Note on this clone: Other DNA sequences within the sample encode an identical CDR3. The chain recombines TRBV12-3 or TRBV12-4 with TRBJ1-2, with 9 nucleotides matching TRBD1. There are 12 residues in the CDR3. J was trimmed by 7 bases and V by 4 bases; bases with no gene match: 1. In DNA form, the CDR3 reads TGTGCCAGCAGTTCGGACAGGGGTGGCTACACCTTC. Protein sequence: CASSSDRGGYTF.

This chain links TRBV24-1 with TRBJ2-2, with 9 bases aligning to TRBD1. There are 16 residues in the CDR3. V was clipped by 7 bases and J by 5 bases; unmatched bases: 10. Per germline, CDR1 KGHDR and CDR2 SFDVKD. The CDR3 sequence: CATSLGGQGLTGELFF. DNA of the CDR3: TGTGCCACCAGCCTTGGAGGACAGGGGTTGACCGGGGAGCTGTTTTTT.

The V and J genes are TRBV4-3 and TRBJ1-1; D ambiguous. Between the trimmed V and J ends, which lost 0 bases and 1 base, there was a span of 9 bases. Germline V gene sequence: CDR1 LGHNA, CDR2 YSLEER. This CDR3 is 15 amino acids long. The DNA of the CDR3 is TGCGCCAGCAGCCAAGATGTAGGGAGGAACACTGAAGCTTTCTTT. Translation gives CASSQDVGRNTEAFF.

This sequence joins TRBV7-9 and TRBJ1-5, with D possibly TRBD1 on 5 matching bases. The germline V and J ends were trimmed by 5 bases and 6 bases, with 11 bases remaining between them. The CDR3 runs to 13 residues. Germline lookup yields CDR1 SEHNR and CDR2 FQNEAQ (reference sequence). The CDR3: CASSNQGLQPQHF. In DNA, the CDR3 is TGTGCCAGCAGCAACCAGGGACTTCAGCCCCAGCATTTT.

V and J are TRBV11-2 and TRBJ2-2; D unclear. Germline V CDR1 and CDR2: SGHAT, FQNNGV. This CDR3 comprises 15 residues. V was clipped by 0 bases and J by 5 bases, with 10 bases between them. The CDR3 sequence is CASSLDPTVTGELFF. DNA of the CDR3: TGTGCCAGCAGCTTAGATCCTACCGTGACCGGGGAGCTGTTTTTT.

V gene TRBV25-1 combines with J gene TRBJ2-7, with 9 bases fitting TRBD2. CDR3 size: 13 residues. Trimming at V came to 5 bases and at J to 4 bases, leaving 3 bases not matched to a gene. The germline CDR1 and CDR2 sequences are MGHDK and SYGVNS. Here the CDR3 reads CASSRGRGYEQYF. The CDR3 region has the DNA TGTGCCAGCAGTCGCGGGAGGGGGTACGAGCAGTACTTC.

The V call is TRBV6-5, the J call TRBJ2-6; D gene ambiguous. Germline-derived CDR1 and CDR2 are MNHEY and SVGAGI. This CDR3 is 16 amino acids long. The V gene lost 0 bases and the J gene lost 0 bases, with 6 bases spanning the gap. The chain's CDR3 is CASSYSYGSGANVLTF. The CDR3 bases are TGTGCCAGCAGTTACTCGTACGGCTCTGGGGCCAACGTCCTGACTTTC.

V and J are TRBV14 and TRBJ2-2; weak D call: TRBD2 (6 bases). V was shortened by 0 bases and J by 1 base, with 21 bases between the two germline ends. This CDR3 is 20 amino acids long. Germline lookup yields CDR1 SGHDN and CDR2 FVKESK. The DNA of the CDR3 is TGTGCCAGCAGCCAAGAGAGGGTGACATTTTCTAGCGAGAACACCGGGGAGCTGTTTTTT. Translated, it gives CASSQERVTFSSENTGELFF.

V usage is TRBV9 and J usage is TRBJ2-5, with TRBD1 as a possible D gene (5 bases). V lost 0 bases to trimming and J lost 2 bases, with 5 bases between them. This CDR3 is built from 13 residues. Germline CDR1 is SGDLS and CDR2 is YYNGEE. CDR3: CASSVGQQETQYF. CDR3 nucleotides: TGTGCCAGCAGCGTAGGACAGCAAGAGACCCAGTACTTC.